Listed here are 20 T cell receptor beta chains from one sample, sequenced in a study of blood T cell repertoires in COVID-19 (dated by TCRdb to 2020 to 2022). The protocol used for the library was the immunoSEQ multiplex PCR assay. The clones in this table, taken by TCRdb from immuneACCESS, are in-frame only. Not every clone is retained; where verified, under half of the shortfall comes from an unresolved V gene, and the cause of the rest is unknown. The sample includes tens of thousands of clones, with about 88% observed a single time. In total, the top ten clones hold about 4.3% of the sample. The specimen was peripheral blood. The receptors were gathered from a man aged 45-65 years with active COVID-19.

This clone was seen a few times. This chain uses TRBV19 with TRBJ1-6, with D unresolved. Germline CDR1 and CDR2: LNHDA and SQIVND (reference sequence). CDR3 length equals 12 residues. Trimming removed 1 base at V and 7 bases at J, with 2 bases between. DNA of the CDR3: TGTGCCAGTAGTATAGCAAATTCACCCCTCCACTTT. Encoded protein: CASSIANSPLHF.

The rearrangement uses TRBV2 and TRBJ2-7; the D is unclear. This CDR3 is built from 12 residues. V lost 5 bases to trimming and J lost 5 bases, with 10 bases between them. Germline CDR1 reads SNHLY; CDR2 reads FYNNEI. CDR3 DNA: TGTGCCAGCAGTCGTATTCTCCACGAGCAGTACTTC. It specifies CASSRILHEQYF.

The chain recombines TRBV10-3 with TRBJ2-2; possible D gene TRBD1, 6 bases. V lost 4 bases to trimming and J lost 0 bases, with 9 bases between them. Germline CDR1 and CDR2: ENHRY and SYGVKD. This CDR3 region has 15 residues. The CDR3 loop reads CAISGTVSNTGELFF. The CDR3 DNA reads TGTGCCATCAGTGGGACAGTCTCGAACACCGGGGAGCTGTTTTTT.

In regard to this clone: A junction boundary mismatches the germline segment, possibly from a read error. The chain has TRBV7-2 and TRBJ2-1, with TRBD2 matching 7 bases. This CDR3 region has 14 residues. The germline V gene has CDR1 SGHTA and CDR2 FQGNSA. Here the CDR3 reads CASSLATSYHEQFF. The CDR3 bases are TGTGCCAGCAGCTTAGCGACTAGCTACCATGAGCAGTTCTTC.

The V and J genes are TRBV18 and TRBJ2-7; 7 positions match TRBD1. From germline, CDR1 is KGHSH and CDR2 LQKENI. The CDR3 consists of 14 residues. V was pared by 4 bases and J by 2 bases, with 5 bases of the junction left unmatched. The CDR3 reads CASSQGQPAYEQYF. The CDR3 nucleotides read TGTGCCAGCTCACAGGGACAGCCAGCCTACGAGCAGTACTTC.

The rearrangement links TRBV10-2 to TRBJ2-5; D is possibly TRBD2 (6 bases). The CDR3 length is 13 residues. Germline-derived CDR1 and CDR2 are WSHSY and SAAADI. The germline V and J ends were trimmed by 7 bases and 3 bases, with 12 bases remaining between them. This CDR3 reads CASTFSGKETQYF. The CDR3 DNA sequence: TGCGCCAGCACCTTTAGCGGAAAAGAGACCCAGTACTTC.

The rearrangement uses TRBV19 and TRBJ1-1; TRBD1 aligns across 10 bases. Losses at the gene ends were 5 bases for V and 4 bases for J; bases not matched to a gene: 1. Germline values: CDR1 LNHDA, CDR2 SQIVND (reference sequence). CDR3 size: 13 residues. The CDR3 region is CASSRQGATEAFF. CDR3 in DNA: TGTGCCAGTAGTCGACAGGGGGCCACTGAAGCTTTCTTT.

This clone was observed a handful of times. This sample also contains other DNA sequences that code for the same CDR3. The gene calls are TRBV19 and TRBJ1-5; 10 bases align to TRBD1. The CDR3 has 14 residues. The germline CDR1 and CDR2 sequences are LNHDA and SQIVND (reference sequence). V gave up 5 bases and J gave up 2 bases; unmatched junction bases: 0. The CDR3 loop is CASSGTGGNQPQHF. Written as DNA, the CDR3 is TGTGCCAGTAGTGGGACAGGGGGCAATCAGCCCCAGCATTTT.

V and J are TRBV11-2 and TRBJ2-7; 8 bases map to TRBD2. The CDR3 contains 15 residues. The V gene's germline CDR1 is SGHAT and CDR2 FQNNGV. The V gene end was trimmed by 0 bases and the J gene end by 2 bases; junction bases not matched to a gene: 3. The CDR3 region has the DNA TGTGCCAGCAGCTTAGATCCGGGGGGGGCCTACGAGCAGTACTTC. It translates to CASSLDPGGAYEQYF.

Concerning this clone itself: Other DNA sequences in the sample encode the same CDR3. This chain links TRBV5-4 with TRBJ2-3; 9 nucleotides agree with TRBD2. With V trimmed by 4 bases and J by 2 bases, 8 bases remained unmatched. The CDR3 is 16 amino acids. The germline V gene has CDR1 SGHNT and CDR2 YYREEE (reference sequence). CDR3 bases: TGTGCCAGCAGCCCCTTGGCGGGGGGGGCCACAGATACGCAGTATTTT. Translation: CASSPLAGGATDTQYF.

The V call is TRBV9, the J call TRBJ1-2; possible D gene TRBD1, 6 bases. V was shortened by 4 bases and J by 1 base, with 20 bases between the two germline ends. This CDR3 comprises 17 residues. The germline CDR1 and CDR2 sequences are SGDLS and YYNGEE. DNA of the CDR3: TGTGCCAGCAGCATCCGCCCCCGGGACAATATTAACTATGGCTACACCTTC. Its translation: CASSIRPRDNINYGYTF.

This clone turned up a few times. The V call is TRBV2, the J call TRBJ2-2; 8 bases match TRBD1. Per the germline V gene, CDR1 is SNHLY and CDR2 is FYNNEI. This CDR3 contains 15 residues. Trimming removed 7 bases from V and 4 bases from J; junction bases left unmatched: 8. CDR3 protein: CASTEQGVPTGELFF. CDR3 sequence (DNA): TGTGCCAGCACCGAACAGGGGGTACCCACCGGGGAGCTGTTTTTT.

The genes are TRBV7-8 and TRBJ1-4; TRBD1 might be the D (5 bases). CDR1 is SGHVS and CDR2 is FQNEAQ in the germline V gene. This CDR3 comprises 14 residues. Between the trimmed V and J ends, which lost 8 bases and 8 bases, there was a span of 18 bases. The CDR3 DNA sequence: TGTGCCAGCTCCAAACCTGGGGCCAGGGAAAAACTGTTTTTT. As protein: CASSKPGAREKLFF.

The genes are TRBV19 and TRBJ2-2; D is possibly TRBD1 (5 bases). The germline V gene has CDR1 LNHDA and CDR2 SQIVND (reference sequence). The CDR3 spans 16 residues. V lost 5 bases to trimming and J lost 5 bases, with 18 bases between them. The CDR3 loop is CASSEGVRVGTGELFF. CDR3 DNA sequence: TGTGCCAGTAGTGAAGGGGTTAGGGTTGGGACCGGGGAGCTGTTTTTT.

The chain is built from TRBV12-5 and TRBJ2-1; 8 positions agree with TRBD1. Germline V gives CDR1 LGHNT, CDR2 FRNRAP. Trimming cost V 6 bases and J 8 bases; bases outside gene matches: 9. This CDR3 region has 14 residues. CDR3 DNA: TGTGCTAGTGGGCCCGACAGGGGCAACTATGAGCAGTTCTTC. Translating gives CASGPDRGNYEQFF. The whole variable domain, filled in from reference TRBV12-5 and TRBJ2-1, reads DARVTQTPRHKVTEMGQEVTMRCQPILGHNTVFWYRQTMMQGLELLAYFRNRAPLDDSGMPKDRFSAEMPDATLATLKIQPSEPRDSAVYFCASGPDRGNYEQFFGPGTRLTVL.

The chain joins TRBV5-1 to TRBJ1-4; a possible D gene is TRBD1 (6 bases). The CDR3 sequence is 12 residues long. Germline CDR1 is SGHRS and CDR2 is YFSETQ. V was pared by 4 bases and J by 7 bases, with 8 bases between. CDR3 nucleotide sequence: TGCGCCAGCAGCGTAGGGGGTGAAAAACTGTTTTTT. As protein: CASSVGGEKLFF.

This chain links TRBV9 with TRBJ2-2; D remains ambiguous. Deletions cut 6 bases from V and 6 bases from J, with 6 bases between. Germline values: CDR1 SGDLS, CDR2 YYNGEE. CDR3 length: 11 residues. The CDR3 loop reads CASMSAGELFF. The DNA for the CDR3 is TGTGCCAGCATGAGTGCCGGGGAGCTGTTTTTT.

This chain connects TRBV15 to TRBJ1-6; a possible D gene is TRBD1 (6 bases). The CDR3 is made up of 16 amino acids. Germline CDR1 and CDR2: LNHNV and YYDKDF (reference sequence). V was clipped by 0 bases and J by 6 bases, with 12 bases between them. The CDR3 reads CATSRDPQGRNSPLHF. CDR3 DNA sequence: TGTGCCACCAGCAGAGATCCACAGGGCCGTAATTCACCCCTCCACTTT.

The gene calls are TRBV10-3 and TRBJ1-1; TRBD1 aligns across 7 bases. The germline V gene encodes CDR1 ENHRY and CDR2 SYGVKD. After removal of 2 bases from V and 2 bases from J, the junction contained 11 bases not matched to a gene. The CDR3 length is 17 residues. This chain's CDR3 is CAISETLTGTANTEAFF. In DNA, the CDR3 is TGTGCCATCAGTGAGACCCTGACCGGGACAGCAAACACTGAAGCTTTCTTT.

V usage is TRBV19 and J usage is TRBJ2-2, with 9 bases fitting TRBD2. The germline gives CDR1 LNHDA, CDR2 SQIVND (reference sequence). The CDR3 extends over 17 amino acids. The V segment lost 5 bases and the J segment 1 base; nucleotides outside the gene matches: 8. The CDR3 sequence is CASSEGQAGGNTGELFF. Here the CDR3 DNA reads TGTGCCAGTAGTGAGGGGCAAGCGGGGGGGAACACCGGGGAGCTGTTTTTT.